This T cell receptor (beta chain) was recovered during a study of T cell repertoires in cytomegalovirus infection. Study-level information: In the study, CMV epitopes included recently identified HLA-C-restricted and well-studied HLA-B-restricted ones. Indications of both CMV infection and matching HLA type were provided by public TCR beta signatures.

Findings and caveats of the study: The ex vivo response was dominated by HLA-C-restricted CMV-specific TCR beta clonotypes. Using cumulative public TCR beta family frequency, the authors identified those who carried CMV together with the relevant HLA.

Trimming took 4 bases from V and 6 from J; bases not matched to a gene: 15. CDR3 length: 17 residues. Germline-derived CDR1 and CDR2 are LNHNV and YYDKDF (reference sequence). Via MiXCR, TCRdb re-called the reads, giving one row per CDR3 protein. The repertoire includes 800,000 to 950,000 distinct CDR3 sequences, about 33% of them detected once, and around 12% sits in the top ten. Comments on this clonotype: What it binds is not known.

Here the sequenced sample was cultured CD8+ T cells from PBMCs, taken from culture after CMV antigen stimulation. This chain joins TRBV15 and TRBJ1-2; 9 bases map to TRBD1. This TCR came from a human donor in good health (CMV status not recorded). Some clones in this sample may be carry-over from other donors' samples. CDR3 nucleotides: TGTGCCACCAGCACAGGACAGGGGCTGTTGGACTATAATGGCTACACCTTC. Protein sequence: CATSTGQGLLDYNGYTF. The full variable domain, rest sourced from reference TRBV15 and TRBJ1-2, is DAMVIQNPRYQVTQFGKPVTLSCSQTLNHNVMYWYQQKSSQAPKLLFHYYDKDFNNEADTPDNFQSRRPNTSFCFLDIRSPGLGDTAMYLCATSTGQGLLDYNGYTFGSGTRLTVV.